This is a list of T cell receptor beta chains from one sample in a study of PD-L1 blockade in urothelial cancer. The assay was immunoSEQ multiplex PCR, and TCRdb's table has in-frame clones only and misses some. The sample carries tens of thousands of clones, more than 75% recorded once. This specimen consisted of PBMCs, obtained around atezolizumab (anti-PD-L1) treatment. These receptor sequences come from a man aged 65-85 years with urothelial cancer. Each CDR3 is given with its conserved first and last residue. The D gene is left open where the match is weak. Clone size is not always given. Where it is, it says once, few, many or a class for expanded clones.

j_gene,abundance,len,d_gene,v_gene,CDR3nt,CDR3aa
TRBJ1-4,once,14,TRBD1,TRBV18,TGTGCCAGCTCGGGGACAGAGAGTAATGAAAAACTGTTTTTT,CASSGTESNEKLFF
TRBJ2-7,few,15,.,TRBV7-9,TGTGCCAGCAGCTCGGAAGCCGGACAGTTGGCGGGGCAGTACTTC,CASSSEAGQLAGQYF
TRBJ1-1,.,17,.,TRBV5-1,TGCGCCAGCAGCTTCGGTCATGGGGGGGGAGAGGGCACTGAAGCTTTCTTT,CASSFGHGGGEGTEAFF
TRBJ2-1,once,15,TRBD1,TRBV5-1,TGCGCCAGCAGCCCGGGACAGGGCGATCACAATGAGCAGTTCTTC,CASSPGQGDHNEQFF
TRBJ2-4,.,14,.,TRBV29-1,TGCAGCGTTGGTGGGCAGGGGGCCAAAAACATTCAGTACTTC,CSVGGQGAKNIQYF
TRBJ1-1,.,15,.,TRBV18,TGTGCCAGCTCACCGGGGGCAGAAATGAACACTGAAGCTTTCTTT,CASSPGAEMNTEAFF
TRBJ2-1,.,15,TRBD2,TRBV4-3,TGCGCCAGCAGCCAGTCGGGGGGCTCCTACAATGAGCAGTTCTTC,CASSQSGGSYNEQFF
TRBJ1-2,.,14,TRBD1,TRBV19,TGTGCCAGTAGTATTTCGACAGGGCACTATGGCTACACCTTC,CASSISTGHYGYTF
TRBJ2-6,few,15,.,TRBV4-2,TGTGCCAGCAGCCTACAGGTCCAACAGGCCAACGTCCTGACTTTC,CASSLQVQQANVLTF
TRBJ1-2,.,14,.,TRBV5-4,TGTGCCAGCAGCTTGAGCCAGGGAAACTATGGCTACACCTTC,CASSLSQGNYGYTF
TRBJ1-6,.,14,.,TRBV6-1,TGTGCCAGCAGTGACGGTCTTCCGAATTCACCCCTCCACTTT,CASSDGLPNSPLHF
TRBJ1-1,medium-sized,13,.,TRBV6-5,TGTGCCAGCAAGGGGTCCAAGAACACTGAAGCTTTCTTT,CASKGSKNTEAFF
TRBJ1-2,.,12,.,TRBV7-9,TGTGCCAGCAGCTTAGATGAGTATGGCTACACCTTC,CASSLDEYGYTF
TRBJ2-3,.,17,TRBD1,TRBV4-3,TGCGCCAGCAGCCAACATCCCTCGGGACAGATCACAGATACGCAGTATTTT,CASSQHPSGQITDTQYF
TRBJ2-5,once,15,TRBD2,TRBV6-5,TGTGCCAGCAGACCCGGACTAGCGGGAGGTGAGACCCAGTACTTC,CASRPGLAGGETQYF
TRBJ1-5,.,16,.,TRBV15,TGTGCCACCAGCAGAGATCCGTATAATTACAATCAGCCCCAGCATTTT,CATSRDPYNYNQPQHF
TRBJ1-5,.,14,.,TRBV6-5,TGTGCCAGCAGTTCAGGCAGGGTGGGGCAGCCCCAGCATTTT,CASSSGRVGQPQHF
TRBJ2-3,.,16,.,TRBV4-3,TGCGCCAGCAGCCAAGCGGCAGGTTCAAGCACAGATACGCAGTATTTT,CASSQAAGSSTDTQYF
TRBJ1-2,.,13,.,TRBV28,TGTGCCAGCACAAGCGGGGATGACTATGGCTACACCTTC,CASTSGDDYGYTF
TRBJ2-1,.,14,TRBD2,TRBV4-3,TGCGCCAGCAGCCAAGGGCGGGGGGGCCGTAAGCAGTTCTTC,CASSQGRGGRKQFF
TRBJ1-6,.,16,TRBD1,TRBV5-1,TGCGCCAGCAGCTCTCGGGGACAGGGGGTAGCGTCACCCCTCCACTTT,CASSSRGQGVASPLHF
TRBJ2-1,.,15,TRBD2,TRBV7-3,TGTGCCAGCAGCTATATAGCGGGGTCCCCCAATGAGCAGTTCTTC,CASSYIAGSPNEQFF
TRBJ1-2,.,13,.,TRBV30,TGTGCCTGGAGTGTACAGGGATCCTATGGCTACACCTTC,CAWSVQGSYGYTF
TRBJ2-1,.,15,.,TRBV7-6,TGTGCCAGCAGCTTAGGGCAGTACTACTACAATGAGCAGTTCTTC,CASSLGQYYYNEQFF
TRBJ1-4,once,14,.,TRBV5-4,TGTGCCAGCAGCCCGTCCAGGGTGGGAGAAAAACTGTTTTTT,CASSPSRVGEKLFF
TRBJ2-3,.,15,TRBD2,TRBV9,TGTGCCAGCAGCGTCACGGGAGGGCCAACGGATACGCAGTATTTT,CASSVTGGPTDTQYF
TRBJ2-2,.,14,.,TRBV5-1,TGCGCCAGCAGCGCTCAGGGGCGGACCGGGGAGCTGTTTTTT,CASSAQGRTGELFF
TRBJ1-1,.,14,.,TRBV4-1,TGCGCCAGCAGCCACCTCAATGGCAACACTGAAGCTTTCTTT,CASSHLNGNTEAFF
TRBJ2-3,.,15,.,TRBV5-1,TGCGCCAGCAGAAACAGGGAAATAAGCACAGATACGCAGTATTTT,CASRNREISTDTQYF
TRBJ1-1,.,13,.,TRBV6-1,TGTGCCAGCAGTTCTGCGATTTACACTGAAGCTTTCTTT,CASSSAIYTEAFF
TRBJ1-5,.,14,TRBD1,TRBV19,TGTGCCAGCAAGACAGGGGAAACGTATCAGCCCCAGCATTTT,CASKTGETYQPQHF
TRBJ2-2,.,22,TRBD2,TRBV5-1,TGCGCCAGCAGCCCCCGAGCTGGACTAGCGGGCCCGGGGGAGAGGAACACCGGGGAGCTGTTTTTT,CASSPRAGLAGPGERNTGELFF
TRBJ1-5,once,15,TRBD1,TRBV18,TGTGCCAGCTCACCAAACGACAGGGGAAGTCAGCCCCAGCATTTT,CASSPNDRGSQPQHF
TRBJ1-2,.,12,TRBD1,TRBV2,TGTGCCACTTCCGGGACAGGCTATGGCTACACCTTC,CATSGTGYGYTF
TRBJ1-2,once,14,.,TRBV30,TGTGCCTGGAGTATCTGGACTACTAACTATGGCTACACCTTC,CAWSIWTTNYGYTF
TRBJ1-5,.,13,.,TRBV19,TGTGCCATTTCCTCTCAGGGAGGACAGCCCCAGCATTTT,CAISSQGGQPQHF
TRBJ2-5,.,15,TRBD2,TRBV11-3,TGTGCCAGCAGCTTAGGACTAGCGGGCGGAGAGACCCAGTACTTC,CASSLGLAGGETQYF
TRBJ2-7,.,12,.,TRBV28,TGTGCCAGCAGGATCCCGACGGGGGAGCAGTACTTC,CASRIPTGEQYF
TRBJ2-1,once,12,TRBD1,TRBV11-2,TGTGCCAGCAGCCAGGACAGGGCTGAGCAGTTCTTC,CASSQDRAEQFF
TRBJ2-5,.,15,TRBD1,TRBV19,TGTGCCAGTAGAATGACAGGGGGCGTTGGGGAGACCCAGTACTTC,CASRMTGGVGETQYF
TRBJ1-2,.,12,.,TRBV6-5,TGTGCCAGCACCCCAGGCCCGGGGGGCTACACCTTC,CASTPGPGGYTF
TRBJ1-3,once,13,.,TRBV5-8,TGTGCCAGCAGTCTCCGGACAGCTTACACCATATATTTT,CASSLRTAYTIYF
TRBJ1-2,.,13,.,TRBV15,TGTGCCACCACCCCCGGGGGGCGGTATGGCTACACCTTC,CATTPGGRYGYTF
TRBJ1-5,.,13,.,TRBV6-1,TGTGCCAGCAGAGAGGGACTCAATCAGCCCCAGCATTTT,CASREGLNQPQHF
TRBJ2-1,few,12,.,TRBV2,TGTGCCAGCAGGACCACGTACGGAGGGCAGTTCTTC,CASRTTYGGQFF
TRBJ1-1,.,11,.,TRBV2,TGTGCCAGCGGGGGGACCTATGAAGCTTTCTTT,CASGGTYEAFF
TRBJ2-7,.,13,.,TRBV5-1,TGCGCCAGCAGCCTACAGGGACCCTACGAGCAGTACTTC,CASSLQGPYEQYF
TRBJ2-5,.,13,.,TRBV7-6,TGTGCCAGCAGCCCCAGGGTGGCGGAGACCCAGTACTTC,CASSPRVAETQYF
TRBJ1-6,once,15,TRBD1,TRBV4-3,TGCGCCAGCAGCCACGACAGGGGTGGTAATTCACCCCTCCACTTT,CASSHDRGGNSPLHF